These 9 T cell receptor beta chains were all obtained from the same sample, sequenced in a study of long-term antiretroviral therapy in people with HIV. It was version v3.0 of the immunoSEQ assay that was run at survey level. Here immunoSEQ multiplex PCR was the method, and the copy in TCRdb shows in-frame clones only, minus some. The data hold about 36,000 clones, with 80% observed a single time. This material consisted of unsorted PBMCs, taken 3.4 years after starting antiretroviral therapy. The receptors come from a man under 40 with HIV.

The chain is built from TRBV7-2 and TRBJ2-3; TRBD2 matches at 8 bases. The CDR3 runs to 13 residues. Trimming cost V 1 base and J 13 bases; bases outside gene matches: 7. CDR1 SGHTA and CDR2 FQGNSA come from the germline V gene. The CDR3 region has the DNA TGTGCCAGCAGCTTAGTCCGGGAGGGAGCCGAGTATTTT. Protein: CASSLVREGAEYF.

Points on this clone: Germline is not matched at one junction end, which may reflect a read error. The chain has TRBV7-7 and TRBJ2-5; the match to TRBD2 covers 7 bases. The CDR3 spans 15 residues. Germline-derived CDR1 and CDR2 are SSHAT and FNYEAQ (reference sequence). This CDR3 reads CASSPHVGGSETQYF. DNA for the CDR3: TGTGCTAGCAGCCCCCATGTGGGGGGGTCAGAGACCCAGTACTTC.

The CDR3 sequence: CASSPRRGYEQYF. CDR3 bases: TGTGCCAGCTCACCCCGACGGGGCTACGAGCAGTACTTC. The genes are TRBV18 and TRBJ2-7, with D maybe TRBD2 (5 bases). V was clipped by 3 bases and J by 3 bases, with 9 bases between them. Germline V lookup: CDR1 KGHSH, CDR2 LQKENI. The CDR3 runs 13 residues.

This sequence joins TRBV5-4 and TRBJ2-1; possibly TRBD2 for D (7 bases). Between the trimmed V and J ends, which lost 4 bases and 8 bases, there was a span of 19 bases. The CDR3 covers 15 residues. Germline loops: CDR1 SGHNT, CDR2 YYREEE (reference sequence). CDR3: CASSLRGRAVDEQFF. CDR3 nucleotide sequence: TGTGCCAGCAGCCTAAGGGGGAGGGCCGTCGATGAGCAGTTCTTC.

The chain is built from TRBV9 and TRBJ2-3; the D gene is possibly TRBD1 (6 bases). The CDR3 covers 15 residues. V shed 0 bases and J shed 1 base, with 9 bases lying between them. Germline loops: CDR1 SGDLS, CDR2 YYNGEE. CDR3 DNA: TGTGCCAGCAGCGTAGAAGGGACACGCACAGATACGCAGTATTTT. Protein product: CASSVEGTRTDTQYF. The full variable domain, completed using reference TRBV9 and TRBJ2-3, is DSGVTQTPKHLITATGQRVTLRCSPRSGDLSVYWYQQSLDQGLQFLIQYYNGEERAKGNILERFSAQQFPDLHSELNLSSLELGDSALYFCASSVEGTRTDTQYFGPGTRLTVL.

The V call is TRBV5-1, the J call TRBJ2-7, with D possibly matching TRBD2 (5 bases). The germline V gene encodes CDR1 SGHRS and CDR2 YFSETQ. The CDR3 spans 15 residues. Deletions cut 1 base from V and 5 bases from J, with 16 bases between. In DNA, the CDR3 is TGCGCCAGCAGCTTGTCTGAGGGTAAATACAACGAGCAGTACTTC. It specifies CASSLSEGKYNEQYF.

The chain has TRBV18 and TRBJ1-1; D remains unclear. The CDR3 is 14 amino acids. Germline loops: CDR1 KGHSH, CDR2 LQKENI. V dropped 2 bases and J dropped 6 bases, with 13 bases sitting between them. In DNA, the CDR3 is TGTGCCAGCTCACCATCCTCGACCCCAGCTGAAGCTTTCTTT. Translation: CASSPSSTPAEAFF.

The chain joins TRBV6-6 to TRBJ1-1; D remains unclear. Germline CDR1 reads MNHNY; CDR2 reads SVGAGI (reference sequence). CDR3 size: 13 residues. Trimming stripped 5 bases from V and 4 bases from J, with 11 bases between. CDR3 in amino acids: CASSRPEGTEAFF. The CDR3 nucleotides read TGTGCCAGCAGTCGACCCGAGGGCACTGAAGCTTTCTTT.

The rearrangement joins TRBV25-1 to TRBJ2-7, with 9 bases matching TRBD2. CDR1 MGHDK and CDR2 SYGVNS come from the germline V gene. V lost 6 bases and J lost 4; bases outside the gene matches: 4. CDR3 length: 13 amino acids. The DNA for the CDR3 is TGTGCCAGCAGGAACCTAGCGGGGTACGAGCAGTACTTC. This codes for CASRNLAGYEQYF.